This TCR beta chain was obtained from a study of cytomegalovirus exposure and HLA in healthy donors. It was with 60 Vbeta and 13 Jbeta primers that the PCR ran. Some clones are missing from TCRdb's copy, which holds only in-frame ones; the method was immunoSEQ multiplex PCR. Here the sample spans about 190,000 clones, approximately 77% being singletons. Germline CDR1 SGHTA, CDR2 FQGNSA. V lost 5 bases, J lost 8 bases, and 4 bases stayed unmatched. The CDR3 extends over 13 amino acids. The TCR comes from a man aged 35 to 55 in good health and CMV-seropositive. The chain recombines TRBV7-2 with TRBJ1-4, with 8 bases that match TRBD1. Sequencing was done on a sample of PBMCs. The CDR3 reads CASSNQGAEKLFF. The CDR3 coding sequence is TGTGCCAGCAGCAACCAGGGGGCGGAAAAACTGTTTTTT.